The source of this TCR beta chain is a study of PD-1 blockade in classical Hodgkin lymphoma. Study context: On a schedule of every 2 weeks, patients received nivolumab 3 mg/kg intravenously. Study findings and constraints: Excluded were patients who started nivolumab under 1 year after ASCT, a group that had lower diversity. Newly diagnosed patients and complete responders had comparable diversity at baseline. The study reported lower baseline TCR diversity in newly diagnosed patients than in healthy donors.

The CDR3 sequence is 12 residues long. CDR1 is SGHVS, CDR2 FQNEAQ, per germline. The V gene lost 5 bases and the J gene lost 13 bases, with 15 bases spanning the gap. The assay was immunoSEQ multiplex PCR, and TCRdb's table has in-frame clones only and misses some. The sample includes 25,000 to 30,000 clones, less than 80% seen only once; the top ten take 3.3%. This clone has a handful of counts. Antigen: not known. Each of the patients experienced relapse following autologous stem cell transplantation, and their brentuximab vedotin exposure differed. The material sequenced was peripheral blood mononuclear cells (PBMCs), taken before the second cycle of nivolumab. The chain has TRBV7-8 and TRBJ2-1; D ambiguous. The receptor was derived from a human donor with classical Hodgkin lymphoma. The CDR3 spells CASSGVGDLQFF. The CDR3 nucleotides read TGTGCCAGCAGCGGTGTCGGCGACCTTCAGTTCTTC.